This T cell receptor beta chain was documented in a study of blood T cells in healthy people across ages. The CDR3 is 14 residues long. Germline V gene data show CDR1 as SGDLS and CDR2 as YYNGEE. Trimming cost V 1 base and J 5 bases; bases outside gene matches: 4. It was with a sample-barcoded 5' primer and a J-beta primer mix that a second PCR of roughly 7 to 12 cycles was run. A tag from a template-switch adaptor with 12 random nucleotides marked each cDNA molecule. Every sample returned 2.5 million or more CDR3-containing paired-end reads. TCRdb reanalysed the 5' RACE reads using MiXCR and keeps one entry per CDR3 protein. The sample lists 790,000 or so distinct CDR3 sequences, about 61% occurring once.

Input material: blood. The chain uses TRBV9 and TRBJ1-2; TRBD1 matches at 8 bases. The receptor's source is a man aged 40-49 years in good health. The CDR3 spells CASSVPGQAYGYTF. For the CDR3, the DNA is TGTGCCAGCAGCGTACCGGGACAGGCATATGGCTACACCTTC. Drawing the rest from reference TRBV9 and TRBJ1-2, the complete variable domain is DSGVTQTPKHLITATGQRVTLRCSPRSGDLSVYWYQQSLDQGLQFLIQYYNGEERAKGNILERFSAQQFPDLHSELNLSSLELGDSALYFCASSVPGQAYGYTFGSGTRLTVV.